The 24 T cell receptor beta chains listed next were all sequenced from one sample in a study of cytomegalovirus exposure and HLA in healthy donors (dated by TCRdb to 2015 to 2018). The library was built by means of the immunoSEQ multiplex PCR assay. A mixture of 60 forward primers for TCR Vbeta segments and 13 reverse primers for TCR Jbeta segments was used in the multiplex PCR. Here the immuneACCESS table is served through TCRdb, limited to in-frame sequences with V and J called. Missing clones are a known gap in these copies; in checked studies unresolved V genes cover under half, and the rest lacks a known reason. The sample table records around 170,000 clones; around 85% of these occur just once. 3% to 4% of the sample lies in the top ten. The material sequenced was PBMCs. The receptors shown here come from a man aged 50-60 years in good health and CMV-seronegative.

This clone was detected only once. This chain uses TRBV5-1 with TRBJ2-3; D uncertain. Germline V gives CDR1 SGHRS, CDR2 YFSETQ. This CDR3 is built from 14 residues. V gave up 4 bases and J gave up 0 bases, with 9 bases separating them. The CDR3 spells CASSRQTSTDTQYF. For the CDR3, the DNA is TGCGCCAGCAGCCGGCAGACAAGCACAGATACGCAGTATTTT.

The chain combines TRBV5-6 with TRBJ2-5; D unclear. The V gene's germline CDR1 is SGHDT and CDR2 YYEEEE. The V end lost 1 base, the J end lost 5 bases, and 9 bases lay between the germline ends. This CDR3 has 13 residues. CDR3 loop: CASSLRGLETQYF. CDR3 sequence (DNA): TGTGCCAGCAGCTTGAGAGGTTTGGAGACCCAGTACTTC. Full variable domain (rest looked up from reference TRBV5-6 and TRBJ2-5): DAGVTQSPTHLIKTRGQQVTLRCSPKSGHDTVSWYQQALGQGPQFIFQYYEEEERQRGNFPDRFSGHQFPNYSSELNVNALLLGDSALYLCASSLRGLETQYFGPGTRLLVL.

This clone has a single count. V and J are TRBV7-9 and TRBJ2-3; D is undetermined. Germline V gene sequence: CDR1 SEHNR, CDR2 FQNEAQ (reference sequence). Between the trimmed V and J ends, which lost 1 base and 0 bases, there was a span of 11 bases. CDR3 length: 16 amino acids. CDR3 sequence: CASSLVASPSTDTQYF. CDR3 in DNA: TGTGCCAGCAGCTTAGTTGCGAGCCCTAGCACAGATACGCAGTATTTT.

The gene calls are TRBV2 and TRBJ2-5; D is unresolved. This CDR3 is 11 amino acids long. Per germline, CDR1 SNHLY and CDR2 FYNNEI. V was pared by 7 bases and J by 2 bases, with 5 bases between. CDR3 in amino acids: CASTLQETQYF. Here the CDR3 DNA reads TGTGCCAGCACCTTGCAAGAGACCCAGTACTTC.

The CDR3 DNA reads as TGTGCCTGGAGTGTACTGGGAGGGTCTCAGCATTTT. Amino acid sequence: CAWSVLGGSQHF. The chain links TRBV30 to TRBJ1-5; D is unclear. The germline gives CDR1 GTSNPN, CDR2 SVGIG (reference sequence). The CDR3 length is 12 residues. V lost 0 bases, J lost 13 bases, and 13 bases lay in between.

The J gene is TRBJ1-2, the V gene TRBV19, with D tentatively TRBD1 (6 bases). Per the germline V gene, CDR1 is LNHDA and CDR2 is SQIVND (reference sequence). V lost 8 bases to trimming and J lost 4 bases, with 20 bases between them. There are 15 residues in the CDR3. CDR3 residues: CASSEGQGWAYGYTF. The CDR3 DNA is TGTGCCAGTTCTGAAGGGCAGGGGTGGGCCTATGGCTACACCTTC.

This clone has a single count. The chain employs TRBV7-6 and TRBJ2-4; no clear D. This CDR3 region has 14 residues. Germline values: CDR1 SGHVS, CDR2 FNYEAQ. V shed 1 base and J shed 5 bases, with 9 bases lying between them. The chain's CDR3 is CASSLVPRENIQYF. The CDR3, as DNA: TGTGCCAGCAGCTTAGTCCCCCGGGAAAACATTCAGTACTTC.

The chain employs TRBV6-4 and TRBJ1-4, with 11 bases fitting TRBD1. Germline V gene lookup returns CDR1 MRHNA and CDR2 SNTAGT. The junction had 15 bases not matched to a gene; V was cut back by 7 bases and J by 8 bases. The CDR3 is 17 amino acids. CDR3 in DNA: TGTGCCAGCAATTCCCGGGACAGGGGGGTCTCAGAGGAAAAACTGTTTTTT. This translates into CASNSRDRGVSEEKLFF.

The chain carries TRBV4-1 and TRBJ1-6; 7 bases are a match to TRBD1. Germline-derived CDR1 and CDR2 are MGHRA and YSYEKL. The trim removed 1 base at V and 10 bases at J, leaving 13 bases unmatched. This CDR3 contains 17 residues. CDR3 sequence: CASSQGSRGIQDSPLHF. As DNA, the CDR3 is TGCGCCAGCAGCCAAGGATCCAGGGGGATCCAGGACTCACCCCTCCACTTT.

This chain joins TRBV28 and TRBJ1-6; weak D call: TRBD1 (5 bases). CDR3 size: 13 residues. Trimming took 3 bases from V and 5 from J, leaving 5 bases between them. Germline V gives CDR1 MDHEN, CDR2 SYDVKM. CDR3 protein: CASSLTDNSPLHF. The CDR3 nucleotides read TGTGCCAGCAGTTTGACAGATAATTCACCCCTCCACTTT.

This chain connects TRBV7-2 to TRBJ2-1, with TRBD1 as a possible D gene (5 bases). Germline V gene sequence: CDR1 SGHTA, CDR2 FQGNSA. Trimming took 6 bases from V and 1 from J, leaving 13 bases between them. The CDR3 runs to 15 residues. This CDR3 reads CASRRTGESYNEQFF. CDR3 DNA sequence: TGTGCCAGCAGACGTACAGGAGAATCCTACAATGAGCAGTTCTTC.

Here the CDR3 DNA reads TGCGCCAGCGGAGCGGGCCAAGAGACCCAGTACTTC. Protein: CASGAGQETQYF. The chain uses TRBV10-2 and TRBJ2-5; maybe TRBD2 (6 bases). The germline V and J ends were trimmed by 8 bases and 1 base, with 8 bases remaining between them. Germline V gene data show CDR1 as WSHSY and CDR2 as SAAADI. CDR3 length: 12 residues.

The V gene is TRBV19, the J gene TRBJ2-1; tentative D call: TRBD1 (5 bases). This CDR3 is built from 14 residues. V was cut by 5 bases and J by 1 base, with 9 bases left in between. Germline CDR1 is LNHDA and CDR2 is SQIVND (reference sequence). In DNA form, the CDR3 reads TGTGCCAGTAGTTTGGGGCCTTCCTACAATGAGCAGTTCTTC. This gives the protein CASSLGPSYNEQFF.

J is TRBJ2-5 and V is TRBV2; 16 nucleotides align to TRBD2. This CDR3 is 16 amino acids long. After removal of 6 bases from V and 5 bases from J, the junction contained 6 bases not matched to a gene. CDR1 is SNHLY, CDR2 FYNNEI, per germline. Written as DNA, the CDR3 is TGTGCCAGCAGGGGGACTAGCGGGGGGGCCGGGGAGACCCAGTACTTC. Its protein product is CASRGTSGGAGETQYF.

The chain joins TRBV29-1 to TRBJ1-1; tentatively, D is TRBD1 (5 bases). The CDR3 is 11 residues long. Germline V CDR1 and CDR2: SQVTM, ANQGSEA. With 7 bases removed from V and 1 base from J, the gap between germline ends came to 7 bases. The CDR3 DNA sequence: TGCAGCGGACAGAGGAACACTGAAGCTTTCTTT. Its translation is CSGQRNTEAFF.

The chain has TRBV7-8 and TRBJ2-1; D may be TRBD1 (5 bases). V was pared by 3 bases and J by 7 bases, with 13 bases between. The germline CDR1 and CDR2 sequences are SGHVS and FQNEAQ. This CDR3 has 14 residues. The CDR3 reads CASSFRTSQNEQFF. The DNA of the CDR3 is TGTGCCAGCAGCTTCAGGACAAGTCAGAATGAGCAGTTCTTC.

This clone was seen more than once but under ten times. V usage is TRBV19 and J usage is TRBJ1-2; 7 positions match TRBD1. The V gene end was trimmed by 5 bases and the J gene end by 7 bases; junction bases not matched to a gene: 13. The CDR3 sequence is 15 residues long. Germline V gene sequence: CDR1 LNHDA, CDR2 SQIVND (reference sequence). The chain's CDR3 is CASSLYDRAEIGYTF. The CDR3 nucleotides are TGTGCCAGTAGTCTCTACGACAGGGCGGAGATTGGCTACACCTTC. Full variable domain (missing parts from reference TRBV19 and TRBJ1-2): DGGITQSPKYLFRKEGQNVTLSCEQNLNHDAMYWYRQDPGQGLRLIYYSQIVNDFQKGDIAEGYSVSREKKESFPLTVTSAQKNPTAFYLCASSLYDRAEIGYTFGSGTRLTVV.

The J gene is TRBJ1-3, the V gene TRBV5-6; possible D gene TRBD1, 6 bases. Germline-derived CDR1 and CDR2 are SGHDT and YYEEEE. Deletions cut 2 bases from V and 4 bases from J, with 10 bases between. The CDR3 totals 14 residues. CDR3 DNA sequence: TGTGCCAGCAGCTTAACAGGGTTGGGAAACACCATATATTTT. As protein: CASSLTGLGNTIYF.

The V call is TRBV28, the J call TRBJ1-1, with 7 bases fitting TRBD1. CDR1 and CDR2 (germline): MDHEN, SYDVKM. CDR3 size: 15 residues. The trim removed 6 bases at V and 6 bases at J, leaving 13 bases unmatched. The CDR3 nucleotides read TGTGCCAGCAGGCGACAGGGATCAGTTTCCGCTGAAGCTTTCTTT. Amino acids: CASRRQGSVSAEAFF.

J is TRBJ2-3 and V is TRBV5-1; 9 nucleotides agree with TRBD1. V lost 4 bases, J lost 0 bases, and 6 bases stayed unmatched. The CDR3 totals 16 residues. Germline CDR1 SGHRS, CDR2 YFSETQ. CDR3 in amino acids: CASSRAQGASTDTQYF. As DNA, the CDR3 is TGCGCCAGCAGCCGGGCACAGGGGGCTAGCACAGATACGCAGTATTTT.

The chain uses TRBV30 and TRBJ1-1; maybe TRBD1 (5 bases). The CDR3 is 12 residues long. The V gene lost 3 bases and the J gene lost 1 base, with 6 bases spanning the gap. CDR1 and CDR2 (germline): GTSNPN, SVGIG (reference sequence). CDR3 nucleotide sequence: TGTGCCTGGAGCCAGGGGAACACTGAAGCTTTCTTT. Its protein is CAWSQGNTEAFF. The variable domain in full, completed from reference TRBV30 and TRBJ1-1, reads SQTIHQWPATLVQPVGSPLSLECTVEGTSNPNLYWYRQAAGRGLQLLFYSVGIGQISSEVPQNLSASRPQDRQFILSSKKLLLSDSGFYLCAWSQGNTEAFFGQGTRLTVV.

CDR3 residues: CASSQQGNTEAFF. Here the CDR3 DNA reads TGTGCCAGCAGTCAACAGGGGAACACTGAAGCTTTCTTT. The rearrangement uses TRBV7-9 and TRBJ1-1; D may be TRBD1 (6 bases). Germline-derived CDR1 and CDR2 are SEHNR and FQNEAQ (reference sequence). The CDR3 contains 13 residues. V dropped 6 bases and J dropped 1 base, with 9 bases sitting between them.

The chain combines TRBV7-3 with TRBJ2-1; 9 bases are shared with TRBD2. V lost 1 base to trimming and J lost 3 bases; unmatched junction nucleotides: 4. CDR3 length: 16 residues. The V gene's germline CDR1 is SGHTA and CDR2 FQGTGA. Here the CDR3 reads CASSLRGGGDYNEQFF. The DNA for the CDR3 is TGTGCCAGCAGCTTAAGGGGCGGGGGGGACTACAATGAGCAGTTCTTC. The full variable domain, in which reference TRBV7-3 and TRBJ2-1 provide the parts outside the CDR3, is GAGVSQTPSNKVTEKGKYVELRCDPISGHTALYWYRQSLGQGPEFLIYFQGTGAADDSGLPNDRFFAVRPEGSVSTLKIQRTERGDSAVYLCASSLRGGGDYNEQFFGPGTRLTVL.

The chain recombines TRBV4-1 with TRBJ2-5; possible D gene TRBD1, 6 bases. The CDR3 consists of 15 residues. Trimming removed 3 bases from V and 0 bases from J, with 11 bases in between. Germline-derived CDR1 and CDR2 are MGHRA and YSYEKL. The CDR3 coding sequence is TGCGCCAGCAGCCACTACGGACAGAACCAAGAGACCCAGTACTTC. Protein: CASSHYGQNQETQYF.